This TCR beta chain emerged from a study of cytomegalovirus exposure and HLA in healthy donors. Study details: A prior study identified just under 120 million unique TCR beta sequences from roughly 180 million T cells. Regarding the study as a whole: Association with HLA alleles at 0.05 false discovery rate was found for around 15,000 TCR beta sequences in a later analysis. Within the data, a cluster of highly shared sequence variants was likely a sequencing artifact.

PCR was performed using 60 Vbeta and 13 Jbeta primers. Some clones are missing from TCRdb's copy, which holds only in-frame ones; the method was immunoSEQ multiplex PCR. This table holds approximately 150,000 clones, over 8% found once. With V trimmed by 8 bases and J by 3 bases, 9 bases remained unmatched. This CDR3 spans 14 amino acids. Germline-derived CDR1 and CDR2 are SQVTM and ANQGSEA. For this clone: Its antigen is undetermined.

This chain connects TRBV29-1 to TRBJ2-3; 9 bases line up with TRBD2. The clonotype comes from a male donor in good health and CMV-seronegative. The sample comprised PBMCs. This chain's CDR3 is CSSWATSGTDTQYF. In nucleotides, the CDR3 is TGCAGCTCGTGGGCGACTAGCGGAACAGATACGCAGTATTTT.